The rows below give T cell receptor beta chains drawn from one sample of a study of T cell repertoires in cytomegalovirus infection. A single record per CDR3 protein comes from TCRdb applying MiXCR to the reads. The sample carries around 440,000 distinct CDR3 sequences, about 11% recorded once. Sequencing input: PBMCs. These receptors came from a human donor in good health (CMV status not recorded). Some clones in this sample may be carry-over from other donors' samples. The CDR3 runs from the conserved cysteine through the conserved F or W. D genes are given only for firm matches. Clone sizes are given selectively: once, few, many, or a class where the clone is expanded.

J	D	size	length	V	DNA	CDR3
TRBJ2-1	TRBD2	NA	14	TRBV5-1	TGCGCCAGCAGTTCCGGGACTAGCGGAGATGAGCAGTTCTTC	CASSSGTSGDEQFF
TRBJ2-7	TRBD1	NA	14	TRBV28	TGTGCCAGCAGCCCCAGGACAGGGATCCACGAGCAGTACTTC	CASSPRTGIHEQYF
TRBJ1-1	TRBD1	NA	14	TRBV30	TGTGCCTGCAGCTTCCGGGACAGGGATAGTGAAGCTTTCTTT	CACSFRDRDSEAFF
TRBJ2-1	TRBD2	many	18	TRBV12-3/TRBV12-4	TGTGCCAGCAGTTTATCCCTAGCGGGAGGGCCCAAATACAATGAGCAGTTCTTC	CASSLSLAGGPKYNEQFF
TRBJ1-5	NA	many	18	TRBV2	TGTGCCAGCAGTGGTAGGTCCTTCTCAAGATATAGCAATCAGCCCCAGCATTTT	CASSGRSFSRYSNQPQHF
TRBJ1-1	NA	NA	13	TRBV2	TGTGCCAGCAGTGATAGGACGGGGACTGAAGCTTTCTTT	CASSDRTGTEAFF
TRBJ1-5	NA	many	15	TRBV10-3	TGTGCCATCTCGGAGGGGACCTATAGCAATCAGCCCCAGCATTTT	CAISEGTYSNQPQHF
TRBJ1-4	NA	NA	14	TRBV7-8	TGTGCCAGCAGTCAGGCCGCGATATATGAAAGACTGTTTTTT	CASSQAAIYERLFF
TRBJ1-6	NA	NA	17	TRBV11-2	TGTGCCAGCAGCTTATCAGGGACGCTCCCCATCGATTCACCCCTCCACTTT	CASSLSGTLPIDSPLHF
TRBJ2-1	TRBD2	NA	16	TRBV19	TGTGCCAGTAGTATTCGGAGAGCGGGGGAAAACAATGAGCAGTTCTTC	CASSIRRAGENNEQFF
TRBJ1-2	TRBD1	NA	15	TRBV19	TGTGCCAGTAGTACCCGACAGGGAGTTAACTATGGCTACACCTTC	CASSTRQGVNYGYTF
TRBJ2-1	NA	many	14	TRBV5-1	TGCGCCAGCAGATCCGTGAGCTCCTACAATGAGCAGTTCTTC	CASRSVSSYNEQFF
TRBJ1-2	TRBD1	few	14	TRBV27	TGTGCCAGCAAGGGACAGGGACGAGGGTATGGCTACACCTTC	CASKGQGRGYGYTF
TRBJ1-1	TRBD1	NA	15	TRBV19	TGTGTCAGTAGTCTGTACCGGGACAGGGACACTGAAGCTTTCTTT	CVSSLYRDRDTEAFF
TRBJ2-6	NA	few	18	TRBV19	TGTGCCAGTAGTTGGGGGGTCGGGCCCGACTCTGGGGCCAACGTCCTGACTTTC	CASSWGVGPDSGANVLTF
TRBJ2-4	NA	NA	16	TRBV9	TGTGCCAGCAGCGAGGACGGGGGCGCGGCCAAAAACATTCAGTACTTC	CASSEDGGAAKNIQYF
TRBJ1-6	NA	few	17	TRBV20-1	TGCAGTGCTAGGGGGGGCCCCCTCAGCTCCTATAATTCACCCCTCCACTTT	CSARGGPLSSYNSPLHF
TRBJ2-1	TRBD2	few	12	TRBV10-3	TGTGCCATCTCCGGGAGGGCCGGTGAGCAGTTCTTC	CAISGRAGEQFF
TRBJ1-5	NA	many	14	TRBV7-2	TGTGCCAGCAGGACCCAGGGAAGCAATCAGCCCCAGCATTTT	CASRTQGSNQPQHF
TRBJ1-4	NA	NA	19	TRBV27	TGTGCCAGCAGTTTATCGATGGGCAGGGGCCTGGAGTGGGGTGAAAAACTGTTTTTT	CASSLSMGRGLEWGEKLFF
TRBJ1-2	NA	many	15	TRBV7-8	TGTGCCAGCAGCGCTGGCCCGGAAAACCACTATGGCTACACCTTC	CASSAGPENHYGYTF
TRBJ2-2	TRBD2	few	16	TRBV20-1	TGCAGTGCTAGAGGAATGCGGGAGGTACACACCGGGGAGCTGTTTTTT	CSARGMREVHTGELFF
TRBJ1-5	NA	few	14	TRBV19	TGTGCCAGTAGTATAGGGGGAATGGATCAGCCCCAGCATTTT	CASSIGGMDQPQHF
TRBJ1-2	NA	many	16	TRBV7-6	TGTGCCAGCAGCCCGTTAGATGGGGGAAGAGGGTATGGCTACACCTTC	CASSPLDGGRGYGYTF
TRBJ2-2	TRBD1	many	13	TRBV19	TGTGCCAGTAGTAAAACAGGGGGCGGGGAGCTGTTTTTT	CASSKTGGGELFF
TRBJ1-6	TRBD1	few	15	TRBV5-1	TGCGCCAGCAGCATTTACAGGGGAGGGGATTCACCCCTCCACTTT	CASSIYRGGDSPLHF
TRBJ1-5	NA	many	14	TRBV12-3/TRBV12-4	TGTGCCAGCAGTCAAACAGGGCTCAATCAGCCCCAGCATTTT	CASSQTGLNQPQHF
TRBJ2-1	TRBD2	many	14	TRBV7-9	TGTGCCAGCAGCCGTAACCAGGGACTATCCGAGCAGTTCTTC	CASSRNQGLSEQFF
TRBJ2-3	NA	few	17	TRBV29-1	TGCAGCGTTGAAGATCGGGATAGGACGCGGAGCACAGATACGCAGTATTTT	CSVEDRDRTRSTDTQYF
TRBJ1-1	NA	few	15	TRBV5-1	TGCGCCAGCAGCTTGGAGGGGGGAAGGAGCACTGAAGCTTTCTTT	CASSLEGGRSTEAFF
TRBJ2-5	TRBD1	NA	14	TRBV29-1	TGCAGCGTTGAATCCGACAGGGGGCAAGAGACCCAGTACTTC	CSVESDRGQETQYF
TRBJ2-7	NA	NA	13	TRBV29-1	TGCAGCGTTAAGCAGCGCCCGACCTACGAGCTGTACTTC	CSVKQRPTYELYF
TRBJ2-1	TRBD2	many	15	TRBV24-1	TGTGCCACCTCTGTAGCCCTAGCGGGATACAATGAGCAGTTCTTC	CATSVALAGYNEQFF
TRBJ2-7	NA	many	13	TRBV27	TGTGCCAGCAGTCAAAGGGTCAGCTACGAGCAGTACTTC	CASSQRVSYEQYF
TRBJ2-2	NA	few	14	TRBV2	TGTGCCAGCAATGGATATACGAACACCGGGGAGCTGTTTTTT	CASNGYTNTGELFF
TRBJ1-2	NA	NA	11	TRBV6-8	TGTGCCAGCATGGAGGGCTATGGCTACACCTTC	CASMEGYGYTF
TRBJ2-5	NA	many	14	TRBV7-2	TGTGCCAGCAGCTTACAAGGGCCCCAAGAGACCCAGTACTTC	CASSLQGPQETQYF
TRBJ1-2	TRBD1	few	14	TRBV20-1	TGCAGTGCTAGAGATCAGGACAGGGGGTATGGCTACACCTTC	CSARDQDRGYGYTF
TRBJ1-2	NA	many	14	TRBV6-1	TGTGCCAGCAGTGAAGCGTGGAAGCTAGGGGGCTACACCTTC	CASSEAWKLGGYTF
TRBJ1-5	NA	many	14	TRBV29-1	TGCAGCGTTAAACAGGGTCTTGGCAATCAGCCCCAGCATTTT	CSVKQGLGNQPQHF
TRBJ2-3	NA	NA	13	TRBV3-1	TGTGCCAGCAGCCTCCCGAGTTTGGATACGCAGTATTTT	CASSLPSLDTQYF
TRBJ2-1	NA	few	14	TRBV5-4	TGTGCCAGCAGCCAGGTGGGAGATAGCAATGAGCAGTTCTTC	CASSQVGDSNEQFF
TRBJ1-4	NA	many	15	TRBV4-2	TGTGCCAGCAGCCAAGGTACGGGCCAGGATGAAAAACTGTTTTTT	CASSQGTGQDEKLFF
TRBJ2-7	NA	many	14	TRBV4-1	TGCGCCAGCAGCCAAGATTCCAGCCAGTACGAGCAGTACTTC	CASSQDSSQYEQYF
TRBJ2-7	NA	many	16	TRBV4-1	TGCGCCAGCAGCCAAGCTGGAGACGTAGGCTCCTACGAGCAGTACTTC	CASSQAGDVGSYEQYF
TRBJ1-1	TRBD1	many	15	TRBV2	TGTGCCAGCAGCCGAAACCAGGGGGTGAGAACTGAAGCTTTCTTT	CASSRNQGVRTEAFF